This entry features one T cell receptor (beta chain) sequence. Its specificity is unknown. Germline V lookup: CDR1 SGHRS, CDR2 YFSETQ. The CDR3 is 14 amino acids. This record comes from a study of CXCR3-negative and CXCR3-positive naive CD8 T cells. Study conclusions and caveats: The authors found comparable surface CD5 between naive subsets and inferred TCR strength from TRB CDR3 properties. Comparably high diversity was seen in both naive subsets, and much lower diversity in memory CD8+ cells. A higher hydrophobicity marked the TRB CDR3s of CXCR3-positive naive cells versus CXCR3-negative naive cells.

CD45RO-CCR7+CD27+CD95- cells counted as naive CD8+ T cells. Preparation of TRB cDNA libraries relied on 5' RACE carrying UMI labels. One entry per CDR3 protein, without DNA, is what TCRdb gives after re-calling the 5' RACE reads. This listing includes 80,000 to 100,000 distinct CDR3 sequences. The clonotype comes from a human donor in good health. Some clones in this sample may be carry-over from other donors' samples. Sequencing used naive CXCR3+ CD8+ T cells from blood. Subset: CD45RO-CCR7+CD27+CD95- naive CD8+ T cells expressing CXCR3 (TNR3+). The gene calls are TRBV5-1 and TRBJ2-1; the TCRdb D gene call, TRBD1, has no DNA to confirm it. The CDR3 loop is CASSIGQGMDEQFF.